This T cell receptor (beta chain) derives from a study of T cells in Graves' hyperthyroidism and ophthalmopathy. Study-wide results and caveats: Blood also held most thyroid clonotypes expanded beyond 0.001.

This clonotype appeared many times. Antigen: not known. Template material for amplifying TCR beta CDR3 regions consisted of RNA transcripts. Initially, a first-round RT-PCR of the TCR CDR3 employed the HTBI primer set. TCRdb re-called the multiplex PCR reads through MiXCR, storing one row per CDR3 protein. Of 620,000 or so distinct CDR3 sequences in the sample, roughly 14% were seen once. Sample: blood. This TCR came from a woman between 50 and 59 years old with Graves' ophthalmopathy.

CDR3 sequence reads: CASSRGIPHGYTF. The CDR3 nucleotides are TGTGCCAGCAGCCGCGGGATACCCCATGGCTACACCTTC. The rearrangement links TRBV7-9 to TRBJ1-2; the D is unclear. From germline, CDR1 is SEHNR and CDR2 FQNEAQ (reference sequence). Deletions cut 5 bases from V and 6 bases from J, with 13 bases between. The CDR3 consists of 13 residues.